Shown below are 3 T cell receptor beta chains from a single sample sequenced in a study of shared clonotypes between healthy human individuals. Profiled with immunoSEQ multiplex PCR; TCRdb holds only in-frame clones, not every one. The sample comprises hundreds of thousands of clones, just over 90% of which are singletons, and 24% rests with the top ten. Naive CD8 cells, CD45RO-negative and positively selected for CCR7, excluded terminally differentiated effector memory CD45RA+ cells. The sample comprised naive CD8+ T cells sorted from blood. The receptors stem from a man aged 25-45 years in good health.

The chain links TRBV6-5 to TRBJ2-5; D is undetermined. V dropped 4 bases and J dropped 2 bases, with 17 bases sitting between them. The CDR3 sequence is 16 residues long. Germline CDR1 is MNHEY and CDR2 is SVGAGI. The CDR3 region is CASSFKRSIQQETQYF. Written as DNA, the CDR3 is TGTGCCAGCAGTTTTAAACGGTCGATTCAGCAAGAGACCCAGTACTTC.

V is TRBV5-8 and J is TRBJ2-7, with 8 bases identical to TRBD1. CDR3 length: 15 amino acids. Germline CDR1 is SGHTS and CDR2 is YDEGEE. The V gene end was trimmed by 0 bases and the J gene end by 2 bases; junction bases not matched to a gene: 4. The CDR3 region is CASSLGQGIPYEQYF. In DNA, the CDR3 is TGTGCCAGCAGCTTGGGACAGGGGATTCCCTACGAGCAGTACTTC.

The V gene is TRBV7-6, the J gene TRBJ2-1; 9 bases are shared with TRBD2. Germline-derived CDR1 and CDR2 are SGHVS and FNYEAQ. The CDR3 is made up of 15 amino acids. Unmatched junction bases numbered 10, after V lost 4 bases and J lost 9 bases. The CDR3 region is CASSSYSGSVGEQFF. The CDR3 DNA reads TGTGCCAGCAGCTCATATAGCGGGAGTGTGGGTGAGCAGTTCTTC.